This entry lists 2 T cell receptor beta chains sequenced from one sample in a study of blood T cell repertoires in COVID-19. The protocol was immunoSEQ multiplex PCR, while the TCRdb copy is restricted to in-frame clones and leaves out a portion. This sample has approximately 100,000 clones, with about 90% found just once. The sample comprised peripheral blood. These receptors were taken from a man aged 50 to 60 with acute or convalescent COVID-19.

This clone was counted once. The chain's CDR3 is CASSRQGGGSPLHF. DNA of the CDR3: TGTGCCAGCAGCCGACAGGGGGGAGGTTCACCCCTCCACTTT. The chain uses TRBV6-4 and TRBJ1-6, with 9 bases that match TRBD1. This CDR3 region has 14 residues. Looked up from germline, CDR1 is MRHNA and CDR2 is SNTAGT. V trimming: 6 bases; J trimming: 9 bases; junction bases outside the gene matches: 6.

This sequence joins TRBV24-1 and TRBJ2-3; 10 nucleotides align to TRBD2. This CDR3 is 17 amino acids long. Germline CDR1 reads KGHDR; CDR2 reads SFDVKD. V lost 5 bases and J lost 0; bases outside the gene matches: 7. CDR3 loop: CATSGASGRPSTDTQYF. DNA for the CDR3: TGTGCCACCAGTGGGGCTAGCGGGAGACCGAGCACAGATACGCAGTATTTT.